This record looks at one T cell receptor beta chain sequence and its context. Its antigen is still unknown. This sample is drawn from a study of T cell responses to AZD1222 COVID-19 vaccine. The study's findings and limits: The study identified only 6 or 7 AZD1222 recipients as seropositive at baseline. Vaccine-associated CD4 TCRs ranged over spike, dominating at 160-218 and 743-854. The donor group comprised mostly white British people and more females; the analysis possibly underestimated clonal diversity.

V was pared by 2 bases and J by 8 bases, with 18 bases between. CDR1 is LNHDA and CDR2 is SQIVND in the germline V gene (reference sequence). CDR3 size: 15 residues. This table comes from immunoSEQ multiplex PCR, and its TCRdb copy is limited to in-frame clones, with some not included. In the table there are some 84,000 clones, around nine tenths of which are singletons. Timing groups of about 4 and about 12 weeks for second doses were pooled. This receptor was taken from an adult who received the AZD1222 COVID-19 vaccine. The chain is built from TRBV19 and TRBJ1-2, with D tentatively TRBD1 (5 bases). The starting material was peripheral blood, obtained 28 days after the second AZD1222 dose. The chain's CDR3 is CASSINPPYPGGYTF. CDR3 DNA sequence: TGTGCCAGTAGTATAAACCCGCCCTACCCAGGGGGCTACACCTTC.